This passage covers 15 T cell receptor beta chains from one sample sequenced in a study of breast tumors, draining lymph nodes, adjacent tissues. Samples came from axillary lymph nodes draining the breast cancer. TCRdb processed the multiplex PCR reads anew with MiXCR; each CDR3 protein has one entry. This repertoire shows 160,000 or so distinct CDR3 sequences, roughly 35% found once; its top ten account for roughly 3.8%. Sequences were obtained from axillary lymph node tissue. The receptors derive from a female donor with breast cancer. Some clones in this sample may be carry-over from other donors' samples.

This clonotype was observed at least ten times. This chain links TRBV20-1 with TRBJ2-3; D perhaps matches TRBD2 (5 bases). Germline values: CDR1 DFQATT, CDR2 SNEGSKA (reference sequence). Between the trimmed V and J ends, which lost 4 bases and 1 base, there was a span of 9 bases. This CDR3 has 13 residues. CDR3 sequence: CSATGLGTDTQYF. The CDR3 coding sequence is TGCAGTGCTACAGGACTTGGCACAGATACGCAGTATTTT.

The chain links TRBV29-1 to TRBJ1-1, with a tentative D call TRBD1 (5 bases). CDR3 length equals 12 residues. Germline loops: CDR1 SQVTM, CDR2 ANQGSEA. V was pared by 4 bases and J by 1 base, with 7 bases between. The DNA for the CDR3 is TGCAGCGTTGTTGGGGGGAACACTGAAGCTTTCTTT. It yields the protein CSVVGGNTEAFF.

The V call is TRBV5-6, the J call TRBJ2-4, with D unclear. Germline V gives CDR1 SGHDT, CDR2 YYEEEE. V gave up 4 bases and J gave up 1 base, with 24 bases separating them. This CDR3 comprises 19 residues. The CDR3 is CASSPINRRASHAKNIQYF. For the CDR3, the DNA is TGTGCCAGCAGCCCCATCAATAGGAGAGCCTCCCACGCCAAAAACATTCAGTACTTC. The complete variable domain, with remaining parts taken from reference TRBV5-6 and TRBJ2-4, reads DAGVTQSPTHLIKTRGQQVTLRCSPKSGHDTVSWYQQALGQGPQFIFQYYEEEERQRGNFPDRFSGHQFPNYSSELNVNALLLGDSALYLCASSPINRRASHAKNIQYFGAGTRLSVL.

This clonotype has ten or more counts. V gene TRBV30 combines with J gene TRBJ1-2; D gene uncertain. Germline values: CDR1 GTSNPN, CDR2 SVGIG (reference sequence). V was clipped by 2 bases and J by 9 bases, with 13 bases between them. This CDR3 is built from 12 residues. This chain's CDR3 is CAWSPLGRRYTF. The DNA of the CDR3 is TGTGCCTGGAGTCCCTTGGGCCGCCGCTACACCTTC.

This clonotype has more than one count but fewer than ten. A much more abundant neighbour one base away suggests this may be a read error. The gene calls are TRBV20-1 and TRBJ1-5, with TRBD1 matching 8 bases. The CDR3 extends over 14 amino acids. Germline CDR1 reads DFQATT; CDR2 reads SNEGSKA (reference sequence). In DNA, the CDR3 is TGCAGTGCTCGCTTGACAGGGGATAATCCGCCCCAGCATTTT. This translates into CSARLTGDNPPQHF.

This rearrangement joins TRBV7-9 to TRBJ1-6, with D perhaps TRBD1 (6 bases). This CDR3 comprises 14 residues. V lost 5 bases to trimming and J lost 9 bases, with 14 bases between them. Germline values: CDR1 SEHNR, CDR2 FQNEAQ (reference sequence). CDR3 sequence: CASSAVGGPSPLHF. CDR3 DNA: TGTGCCAGCAGCGCCGTCGGGGGGCCTTCACCCCTCCACTTT.

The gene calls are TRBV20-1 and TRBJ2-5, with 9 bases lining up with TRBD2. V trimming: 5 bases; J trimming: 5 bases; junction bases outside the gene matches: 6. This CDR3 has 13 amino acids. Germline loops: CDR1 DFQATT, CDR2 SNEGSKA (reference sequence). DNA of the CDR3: TGCAGTGCTCGCCTAGCGGGAAAGGAGACCCAGTACTTC. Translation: CSARLAGKETQYF.

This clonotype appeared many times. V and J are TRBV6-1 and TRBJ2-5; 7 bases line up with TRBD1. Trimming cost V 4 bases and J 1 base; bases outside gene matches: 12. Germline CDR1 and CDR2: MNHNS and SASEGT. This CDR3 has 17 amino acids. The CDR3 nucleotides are TGTGCCAGCAGTGGACAGGGAAAGTCTTACGGCCAAGAGACCCAGTACTTC. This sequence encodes CASSGQGKSYGQETQYF.

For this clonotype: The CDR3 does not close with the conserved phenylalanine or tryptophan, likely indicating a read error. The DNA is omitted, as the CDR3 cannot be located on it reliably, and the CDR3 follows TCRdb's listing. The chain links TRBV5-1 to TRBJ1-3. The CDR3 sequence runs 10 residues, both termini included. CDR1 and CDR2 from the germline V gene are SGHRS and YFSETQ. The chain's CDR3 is CASRVAGVDT.

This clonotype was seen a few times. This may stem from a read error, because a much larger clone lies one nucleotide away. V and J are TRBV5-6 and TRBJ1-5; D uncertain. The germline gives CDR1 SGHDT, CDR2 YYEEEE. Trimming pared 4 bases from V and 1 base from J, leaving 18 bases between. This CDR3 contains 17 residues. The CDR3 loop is CASSAGVTGPSNQPQHF. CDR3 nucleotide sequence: TGTGCCAGCAGCGCCGGGGTTACCGGACCCAGCAATCAGCCCCAGCATTTT.

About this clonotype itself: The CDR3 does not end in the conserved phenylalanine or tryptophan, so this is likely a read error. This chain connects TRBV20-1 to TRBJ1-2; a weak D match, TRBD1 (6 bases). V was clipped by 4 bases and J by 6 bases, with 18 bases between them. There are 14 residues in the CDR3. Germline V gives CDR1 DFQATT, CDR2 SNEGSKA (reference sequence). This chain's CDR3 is CSANRDWGLHGYTL. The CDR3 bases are TGCAGTGCTAACAGGGACTGGGGACTCCATGGCTACACCCTC.

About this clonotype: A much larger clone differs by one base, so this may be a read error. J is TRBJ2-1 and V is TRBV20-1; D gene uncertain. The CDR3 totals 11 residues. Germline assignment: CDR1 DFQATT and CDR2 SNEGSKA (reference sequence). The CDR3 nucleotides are TGCAGTGCTAGGTTTATCAATGAGCAGTCCTTC. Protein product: CSARFINEQSF.

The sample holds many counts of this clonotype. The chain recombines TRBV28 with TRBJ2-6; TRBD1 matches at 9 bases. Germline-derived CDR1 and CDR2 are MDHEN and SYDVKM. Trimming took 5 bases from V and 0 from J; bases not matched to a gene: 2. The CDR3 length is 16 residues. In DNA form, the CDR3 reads TGTGCCAGCAGTGGGACAGGGCTCTCTGGGGCCAACGTCCTGACTTTC. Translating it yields CASSGTGLSGANVLTF.

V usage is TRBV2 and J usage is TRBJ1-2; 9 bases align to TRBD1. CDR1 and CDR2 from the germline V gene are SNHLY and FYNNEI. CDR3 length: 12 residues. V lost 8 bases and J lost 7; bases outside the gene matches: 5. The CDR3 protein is CASGGDRVGYTF. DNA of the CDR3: TGTGCCAGCGGAGGGGACAGGGTTGGCTACACCTTC.

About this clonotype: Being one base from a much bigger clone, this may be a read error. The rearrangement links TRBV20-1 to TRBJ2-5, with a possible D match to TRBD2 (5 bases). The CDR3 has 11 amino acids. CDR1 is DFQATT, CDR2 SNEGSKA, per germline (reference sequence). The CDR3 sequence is CSARLEETRYF. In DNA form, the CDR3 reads TGCAGTGCTAGACTGGAGGAGACCCGGTACTTC.